This TCR beta chain comes out of a study of blood T cells in healthy people across ages. Then a second PCR, running about 6 to 11 cycles, was carried out with a sample-barcoded 5' primer and a J-beta primer mix. Every cDNA was tagged by a template-switch adaptor with 12 random nucleotides. MiXCR, applied by TCRdb to the 5' RACE reads, yields one record per CDR3 protein. The sample records around 1.5 million distinct CDR3 sequences, roughly 30% being singletons. Overall study findings and caveats: Bulk PBMC profiling left naive and antigen-experienced comparisons inconclusive. As age increased, TCR beta diversity per million T cells fell in a roughly linear fashion.

This clonotype was recorded many times. Its specificity is unknown. The receptor was derived from a woman in her twenties or thirties in good health. Sequenced input: blood.

The CDR3 bases are TGCAGTGCCCCTCGGGACGGCTCCTACGAGCAGTACTTC. This gives the protein CSAPRDGSYEQYF. This chain links TRBV20-1 with TRBJ2-7; D assignment may be TRBD1 or TRBD2 (5 bases each). This CDR3 contains 13 residues. Germline values: CDR1 DFQATT, CDR2 SNEGSKA (reference sequence). V lost 6 bases and J lost 0, with 12 bases in between.